These T cell receptor beta chains were read from a single sample in a study of CD8+CD57+ T cells in acquired aplastic anemia. TCRdb reanalysed the reads using MiXCR and keeps one entry per CDR3 protein. The table records over 150,000 distinct CDR3 sequences, more than 60% of them present only once. The sequenced material came from sorted CD4+, CD8+, or CD8+CD57+ T cells (not recorded which) from PBMCs. The receptors shown here come from a human donor with aplastic anemia. The CDR3 runs from the conserved cysteine through the conserved F or W. The D gene is left open where the match is weak. Expanded clones get a size class; other rows say once, few or many, or leave the size out.

D,size,J,V,DNA,CDR3
.,.,TRBJ1-1,TRBV10-3,TGTGCCATCAAAGATAGGGATTTGAGGTCTGCTGAAGCTTTCTTT,CAIKDRDLRSAEAFF
TRBD1,once,TRBJ1-2,TRBV5-1,TGCGCCAGCAGCTTGGCGCAGGGGGATACGGTCACCTTC,CASSLAQGDTVTF
.,.,TRBJ2-7,TRBV6-1,TGTGCCAGCAGGCTAAGCGGAACCTACGAGCAGTACTTC,CASRLSGTYEQYF
TRBD1,few,TRBJ1-1,TRBV9,TGTGCCAGCAGCGTAGAGGGACAGGGGCTACACGAAGCTTTCTTT,CASSVEGQGLHEAFF
TRBD1,many,TRBJ1-6,TRBV10-3,TGTGCCATCAGTGAACCCGGGACAGGCAATTCACCCCTCCACTTT,CAISEPGTGNSPLHF
TRBD1,many,TRBJ1-1,TRBV6-5,TGTGCCAGCAGTTACCAGACAGGGTGGGATACTGAAGCTTTCTTT,CASSYQTGWDTEAFF
TRBD2,.,TRBJ2-3,TRBV5-1,TGCGCCAGCAGCTTGTCGGGAGGACCTCCTAGCACAGATACGCAGTATTTT,CASSLSGGPPSTDTQYF
.,few,TRBJ1-2,TRBV7-9,TGTGCCAGCAGCTTAGAGGCACAGGGTTCCTATGGCTACACCTTC,CASSLEAQGSYGYTF
.,.,TRBJ1-2,TRBV19,TGTGCCAGTACCCTTGGGGGGACATTCTATGGCTACACCTTC,CASTLGGTFYGYTF
.,.,TRBJ2-5,TRBV29-1,TGCAGCGGTAACAGTGGGGCGGTGGAGACCCAGTACTTC,CSGNSGAVETQYF
.,many,TRBJ2-7,TRBV9,TGTGCCAGCAGCGTCGAAGGGACAATAGACGAGCAGTACTTC,CASSVEGTIDEQYF
.,.,TRBJ2-4,TRBV10-3,TGTGCCATCAGTGAGTCCCAGGATAGGGCCAAAAACATTCAGTACTTC,CAISESQDRAKNIQYF
.,.,TRBJ2-3,TRBV29-1,TGCAGCTGCAGGGAGCACACAGATACGCAGTATTTT,CSCREHTDTQYF
.,.,TRBJ2-7,TRBV25-1,TGTGCCAGCAGTGAATACTTCTACGAGCAGTACTTC,CASSEYFYEQYF
TRBD1,many,TRBJ1-2,TRBV20-1,TGCAGTGCTAGACAACAGGGGGAAAGCTATGGCTACACCTTC,CSARQQGESYGYTF
.,.,TRBJ2-1,TRBV9,TGTGCCAGCAGCCTTAACGATGAGCAGTTCTTC,CASSLNDEQFF
.,.,TRBJ2-4,TRBV5-1,TGCGCCAGCAGCTGGGGGGGGGCCCAAAACATTCAGTACTTC,CASSWGGAQNIQYF